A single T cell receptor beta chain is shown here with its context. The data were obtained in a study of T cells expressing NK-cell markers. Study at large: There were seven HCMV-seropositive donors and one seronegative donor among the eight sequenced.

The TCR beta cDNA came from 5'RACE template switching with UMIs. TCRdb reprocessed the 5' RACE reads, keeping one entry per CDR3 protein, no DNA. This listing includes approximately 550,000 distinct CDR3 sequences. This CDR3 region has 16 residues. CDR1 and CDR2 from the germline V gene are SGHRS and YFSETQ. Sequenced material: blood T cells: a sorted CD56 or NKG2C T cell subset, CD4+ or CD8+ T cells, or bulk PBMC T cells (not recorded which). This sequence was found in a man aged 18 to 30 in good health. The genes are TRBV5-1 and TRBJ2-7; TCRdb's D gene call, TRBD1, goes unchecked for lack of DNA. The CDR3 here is CASSLRIGQSSYEQYF. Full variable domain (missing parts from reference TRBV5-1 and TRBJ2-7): KAGVTQTPRYLIKTRGQQVTLSCSPISGHRSVSWYQQTPGQGLQFLFEYFSETQRNKGNFPGRFSGRQFSNSRSEMNVSTLELGDSALYLCASSLRIGQSSYEQYFGPGTRLTVT.